The next 23 T cell receptor beta chains were all read from a single sample in a study of patients and donors after allogeneic stem cell transplantation. MiXCR was run by TCRdb on the RT-PCR reads, yielding one entry per CDR3 protein. Among 150,000 to 200,000 distinct CDR3 sequences listed, 30% were seen once. The material sequenced was blood, either unsorted or a sorted T cell fraction (not recorded which). These receptors originate from a human donor who was either an allogeneic HSCT recipient or a stem cell or donor lymphocyte infusion donor (not recorded which). It is not recorded whose cells these are; they may come from a transplant donor.

In its sample, this clonotype was seen a few times. V is TRBV9 and J is TRBJ2-3; no clear D gene. Trimming removed 0 bases at V and 4 bases at J, with 6 bases between. The CDR3 extends over 13 amino acids. Germline V gene sequence: CDR1 SGDLS, CDR2 YYNGEE. CDR3 region: CASSVEVADTQYF. CDR3 in DNA: TGTGCCAGCAGCGTAGAGGTGGCAGATACGCAGTATTTT.

This clonotype has a handful of counts. This chain connects TRBV29-1 to TRBJ2-7; weak D call: TRBD2 (5 bases). The V gene's germline CDR1 is SQVTM and CDR2 ANQGSEA. The CDR3 is 12 residues long. V was clipped by 4 bases and J by 3 bases, with 10 bases between them. CDR3 DNA sequence: TGCAGCGTTGGGGAGTCAGGCTACGAGCAGTACTTC. Protein product: CSVGESGYEQYF.

This clonotype showed up many times. This chain links TRBV10-3 with TRBJ1-1; D may be TRBD1 (6 bases). The CDR3 totals 16 residues. Germline CDR1 ENHRY, CDR2 SYGVKD. The V and J ends lost 0 bases and 8 bases respectively, with 19 bases between them. The DNA for the CDR3 is TGTGCCATCAGTGAGTCGCAGGGTAGGGGGAGAGTCGAAGCTTTCTTT. It codes for CAISESQGRGRVEAFF.

This chain joins TRBV27 and TRBJ2-1, with 9 positions matching TRBD2. After removal of 4 bases from V and 4 bases from J, the junction contained 8 bases not matched to a gene. Germline V gene lookup returns CDR1 MNHEY and CDR2 SMNVEV (reference sequence). The CDR3 runs to 16 residues. The CDR3 DNA follows: TGTGCCAGCAGTTGGGAGCGGGAGGACCCTTACAATGAGCAGTTCTTC. Its translation: CASSWEREDPYNEQFF.

J is TRBJ2-7 and V is TRBV24-1; no clear D. With 3 bases removed from V and 4 bases from J, the gap between germline ends came to 9 bases. The CDR3 consists of 13 residues. CDR1 KGHDR and CDR2 SFDVKD come from the germline V gene. The CDR3 loop reads CATSDAYKYEQYF. The CDR3 DNA is TGTGCCACCAGTGATGCCTACAAGTACGAGCAGTACTTC.

This chain links TRBV6-5 with TRBJ2-4; 13 nucleotides align to TRBD2. This CDR3 comprises 18 residues. CDR1 MNHEY and CDR2 SVGAGI come from the germline V gene. With 5 bases clipped from V and 1 base from J, the junction kept 8 bases outside the gene matches. DNA for the CDR3: TGTGCCAGCAGTCCTGGACTAGCGGGAGCTTGGGCCAAAAACATTCAGTACTTC. It codes for CASSPGLAGAWAKNIQYF.

This clonotype was seen repeatedly, ten times or more. The chain is built from TRBV4-2 and TRBJ1-5; 7 bases agree with TRBD1. The CDR3 has 16 amino acids. The V segment lost 0 bases and the J segment 9 bases; nucleotides outside the gene matches: 11. In germline, CDR1 is LGHNA, CDR2 YNFKEQ. The CDR3 DNA sequence: TGTGCCAGCAGCCAAGATATCGGGGCAGGGGGAAGGCCCCAGCATTTT. Translated: CASSQDIGAGGRPQHF.

The chain recombines TRBV28 with TRBJ2-7; D gene uncertain. The ends were cut back, 4 bases at V and 2 bases at J, with 12 bases in the middle. Germline lookup yields CDR1 MDHEN and CDR2 SYDVKM. The CDR3 sequence is 14 residues long. CDR3 coding DNA: TGTGCCAGCAGTTGGAGATCGAACCCCTACGAGCAGTACTTC. Amino acid sequence: CASSWRSNPYEQYF.

J is TRBJ1-2 and V is TRBV28, with TRBD1 as a possible D gene (5 bases). Trimming removed 1 base from V and 0 bases from J, with 9 bases in between. This CDR3 spans 15 amino acids. Germline assignment: CDR1 MDHEN and CDR2 SYDVKM. The CDR3 spells CASSLLGGSNYGYTF. The CDR3 nucleotides are TGTGCCAGCAGTTTATTGGGGGGATCTAACTATGGCTACACCTTC.

This clonotype was seen a few times. This sequence joins TRBV4-3 and TRBJ2-7; D not certain. Trimming left V 0 bases short and J 0 bases short, with 12 bases between. The CDR3 covers 16 residues. Germline CDR1 reads LGHNA; CDR2 reads YSLEER. CDR3 in amino acids: CASSQDSPLSSYEQYF. The CDR3 DNA is TGCGCCAGCAGCCAAGATAGTCCGCTAAGCTCCTACGAGCAGTACTTC.

At least ten counts were recorded for this clonotype. The genes are TRBV7-2 and TRBJ1-5; D not certain. V lost 5 bases to trimming and J lost 6 bases, with 8 bases between them. The germline gives CDR1 SGHTA, CDR2 FQGNSA. This CDR3 contains 12 residues. For the CDR3, the DNA is TGTGCCAGCAGCCCCATGGGTCAGCCCCAGCATTTT. Amino acid sequence: CASSPMGQPQHF.

This chain links TRBV25-1 with TRBJ2-7; D tentatively fits TRBD1 or TRBD2 (5 bases each). Germline V CDR1 and CDR2: MGHDK, SYGVNS. V was cut by 0 bases and J by 6 bases, with 9 bases left in between. The CDR3 runs 13 residues. The CDR3 nucleotides read TGTGCCAGCAGTGAATATATAGGGACCGAGCAGTACTTC. Translated, it gives CASSEYIGTEQYF.

The genes are TRBV7-9 and TRBJ2-7; 7 nucleotides align to TRBD2. This CDR3 region has 15 residues. Germline values: CDR1 SEHNR, CDR2 FQNEAQ (reference sequence). Trimming took 5 bases from V and 4 from J; bases not matched to a gene: 11. This CDR3 reads CASSRGSGIGYEQYF. The CDR3 nucleotides read TGTGCCAGCAGCCGAGGGAGCGGGATAGGGTACGAGCAGTACTTC.

This clonotype has a handful of counts. The J gene is TRBJ2-7, the V gene TRBV2, with TRBD1 as a possible D gene (6 bases). The CDR3 runs to 11 residues. Germline lookup yields CDR1 SNHLY and CDR2 FYNNEI. V was shortened by 8 bases and J by 6 bases, with 11 bases between the two germline ends. As DNA, the CDR3 is TGTGCCAGCCAAGGACAGCGCGAGCAGTACTTC. This gives the protein CASQGQREQYF.

The rearrangement uses TRBV7-2 and TRBJ2-1; 10 bases agree with TRBD1. The germline V gene encodes CDR1 SGHTA and CDR2 FQGNSA. The CDR3 is 20 amino acids. V gave up 1 base and J gave up 5 bases; unmatched junction bases: 17. The CDR3 region has the DNA TGTGCCAGCAGCTTAGGCGGGGGACAGGGGAGCAAAGGGCCACACAATGAGCAGTTCTTC. Protein sequence: CASSLGGGQGSKGPHNEQFF.

The J gene is TRBJ2-5, the V gene TRBV5-1; TRBD2 matches at 10 bases. J lost 1 base, V lost 4 bases, and 4 bases had no gene match. Germline-derived CDR1 and CDR2 are SGHRS and YFSETQ. The CDR3 extends over 15 amino acids. CDR3 sequence reads: CASSVRLAGQETQYF. The CDR3 nucleotides are TGCGCCAGCAGCGTCCGACTAGCGGGCCAAGAGACCCAGTACTTC.

This clonotype was picked up a small number of times. This CDR3 reads CASSSAWGNQPQHF. The CDR3 region has the DNA TGTGCCAGCAGTTCCGCCTGGGGCAATCAGCCCCAGCATTTT. V and J are TRBV6-5 and TRBJ1-5; D not resolved. CDR1 is MNHEY and CDR2 is SVGAGI in the germline V gene. The CDR3 extends over 14 amino acids. The V end lost 4 bases, the J end lost 2 bases, and 9 bases lay between the germline ends.

The chain is built from TRBV6-6 and TRBJ2-1; unclear D gene. CDR3 size: 13 residues. Per germline, CDR1 MNHNY and CDR2 SVGAGI (reference sequence). Trimming removed 6 bases from V and 8 bases from J, with 14 bases in between. Here the CDR3 reads CASSYRIQDEQFF. The CDR3, as DNA: TGTGCCAGCAGCTACAGAATCCAAGATGAGCAGTTCTTC.

The CDR3 here is CASSFGGLNTQYF. The CDR3 DNA reads as TGTGCCAGCAGCTTCGGCGGGTTAAATACGCAGTATTTT. V usage is TRBV7-9 and J usage is TRBJ2-3; D may be TRBD2 (5 bases). With 3 bases removed from V and 7 bases from J, the gap between germline ends came to 11 bases. The CDR3 is 13 amino acids. Germline CDR1 and CDR2: SEHNR and FQNEAQ (reference sequence).

The CDR3 loop reads CASSPPQGYSTDTQYF. CDR3 DNA sequence: TGTGCCAGCTCACCCCCGCAGGGGTATAGCACAGATACGCAGTATTTT. The V and J genes are TRBV18 and TRBJ2-3; D perhaps matches TRBD1 (6 bases). Germline values: CDR1 KGHSH, CDR2 LQKENI. The ends were cut back, 3 bases at V and 0 bases at J, with 13 bases in the middle. This CDR3 is built from 16 residues.

The chain has TRBV18 and TRBJ1-5; TRBD1 aligns across 11 bases. The CDR3 consists of 14 residues. V lost 3 bases, J lost 8 bases, and 3 bases stayed unmatched. The germline V gene encodes CDR1 KGHSH and CDR2 LQKENI. CDR3 in DNA: TGTGCCAGCTCACCTGGGACAGGGGGGAAGCCCCAGCATTTT. Amino acid sequence: CASSPGTGGKPQHF. The full variable domain, completed using reference TRBV18 and TRBJ1-5, is NAGVMQNPRHLVRRRGQEARLRCSPMKGHSHVYWYRQLPEEGLKFMVYLQKENIIDESGMPKERFSAEFPKEGPSILRIQQVVRGDSAAYFCASSPGTGGKPQHFGDGTRLSIL.

This clonotype was seen more than once but under ten times. The chain uses TRBV29-1 and TRBJ2-7; tentatively, D is TRBD1 or TRBD2 (6 bases each). Germline V gene lookup returns CDR1 SQVTM and CDR2 ANQGSEA. The CDR3 runs to 14 residues. Trimming shortened V by 6 bases and J by 0 bases, and 15 bases separated the two germline ends. CDR3 sequence reads: CSVNRDSSSYEQYF. DNA for the CDR3: TGCAGCGTCAACAGGGACTCCAGCTCCTACGAGCAGTACTTC.

The J gene is TRBJ2-1, the V gene TRBV2, with 8 bases fitting TRBD2. The junction had 17 bases not matched to a gene; V was cut back by 6 bases and J by 7 bases. This CDR3 region has 17 residues. CDR1 SNHLY and CDR2 FYNNEI come from the germline V gene. For the CDR3, the DNA is TGTGCCAGCAGCATAGACACAGCGGGAGTGGTAAGGAATGAGCAGTTCTTC. Its translation is CASSIDTAGVVRNEQFF.